The source of this T cell receptor beta chain is a study of cytomegalovirus exposure and HLA in healthy donors. V dropped 3 bases and J dropped 5 bases, with 15 bases sitting between them. This CDR3 spans 15 amino acids. Per the germline V gene, CDR1 is MNHEY and CDR2 is SVGAGI. Amplification used 60 Vbeta primers and 13 Jbeta primers. Assay used: immunoSEQ multiplex PCR; TCRdb lists only in-frame clones, some missing. The sample carries roughly 150,000 clones, approximately 80% recorded once. The chain joins TRBV6-5 to TRBJ2-3, with D maybe TRBD1 (6 bases). Material: PBMCs. The receptor was derived from a woman in her 40s in good health and CMV-seronegative. The CDR3 here is CASSYGGGWGDTQYF. The CDR3 DNA reads as TGTGCCAGCAGTTATGGGGGCGGGTGGGGAGATACGCAGTATTTT.